These T cell receptor beta chains were read from a single sample in a study of CD8+CD57+ T cells in acquired aplastic anemia. From the reads, TCRdb called clonotypes with MiXCR, one entry per CDR3 protein. The sample holds roughly 200,000 distinct CDR3 sequences, roughly 60% seen once. The sample taken for sequencing was sorted CD4+, CD8+, or CD8+CD57+ T cells (not recorded which) from PBMCs. The receptors were gathered from a human donor with aplastic anemia. CDR3s leave out the opening cysteine and the closing phenylalanine or tryptophan. Size is stated for part of the rows, as once, few or many counts, or as a class when the clone is expanded.

v_gene: TRBV20-1; abundance: NA; j_gene: TRBJ2-5; CDR3aa: SARSGGRAETQY
v_gene: TRBV2; abundance: NA; j_gene: TRBJ1-5; CDR3aa: ASSFRTDLDYSNQPQH
v_gene: TRBV6-4; abundance: NA; j_gene: TRBJ2-7; CDR3aa: ASSLSPKYEQY
v_gene: TRBV6-2/TRBV6-3; abundance: NA; j_gene: TRBJ2-7; CDR3aa: ASSYGESYEQY
v_gene: TRBV20-1; abundance: NA; j_gene: TRBJ2-7; CDR3aa: SARESGASSYEQY
v_gene: TRBV19; abundance: many; j_gene: TRBJ1-2; CDR3aa: ASRVKEVEGYT
v_gene: TRBV15; abundance: NA; j_gene: TRBJ2-2; CDR3aa: ATSRDRSQKANTGELF
v_gene: TRBV15; abundance: NA; j_gene: TRBJ2-5; CDR3aa: ATSRVRNQETQY
v_gene: TRBV5-6; abundance: NA; j_gene: TRBJ2-5; CDR3aa: ASSFVTEETQY
v_gene: TRBV2; abundance: NA; j_gene: TRBJ2-2; CDR3aa: ASSERVSGGHHTGELF
v_gene: TRBV15; abundance: NA; j_gene: TRBJ1-2; CDR3aa: ATSRDWTGDYGYT
v_gene: TRBV4-1; abundance: many; j_gene: TRBJ2-7; CDR3aa: ASSQESTYRYEQY
v_gene: TRBV20-1; abundance: once; j_gene: TRBJ2-1; CDR3aa: SARDRQGSYNEQF
v_gene: TRBV19; abundance: NA; j_gene: TRBJ2-7; CDR3aa: ASRAGEDYEQY
v_gene: TRBV7-6; abundance: NA; j_gene: TRBJ2-2; CDR3aa: ASSRVGTGELF
v_gene: TRBV7-6; abundance: few; j_gene: TRBJ1-1; CDR3aa: ASSLGGITEAF
v_gene: TRBV24-1; abundance: NA; j_gene: TRBJ2-2; CDR3aa: ATSTAGGSGKYTGELF
v_gene: TRBV20-1; abundance: NA; j_gene: TRBJ2-7; CDR3aa: GARDKGVREQY
v_gene: TRBV9; abundance: NA; j_gene: TRBJ1-6; CDR3aa: ASSHGNLNSPLH
v_gene: TRBV20-1; abundance: NA; j_gene: TRBJ2-7; CDR3aa: SASQRGTSYEQY
v_gene: TRBV29-1; abundance: NA; j_gene: TRBJ1-4; CDR3aa: SVGGQEKLF
v_gene: TRBV7-2; abundance: NA; j_gene: TRBJ1-2; CDR3aa: ASSLEVGMYGYT
v_gene: TRBV7-2; abundance: NA; j_gene: TRBJ2-1; CDR3aa: ASSLAQRGYNEQF
v_gene: TRBV7-7; abundance: few; j_gene: TRBJ2-7; CDR3aa: ASSFRQGQGYEQY
v_gene: TRBV20-1; abundance: NA; j_gene: TRBJ1-2; CDR3aa: SAKGDSGQHYGYT
v_gene: TRBV15; abundance: NA; j_gene: TRBJ2-3; CDR3aa: ATSSPPGGLNTQY
v_gene: TRBV24-1; abundance: NA; j_gene: TRBJ2-1; CDR3aa: ATSDLQVGGLAGKQF
v_gene: TRBV2; abundance: NA; j_gene: TRBJ1-5; CDR3aa: ASSGTGERQPQH
v_gene: TRBV20-1; abundance: many; j_gene: TRBJ1-1; CDR3aa: SARGDREIPEAF
v_gene: TRBV29-1; abundance: NA; j_gene: TRBJ2-1; CDR3aa: SVAGGESYNEQF
v_gene: TRBV6-7; abundance: NA; j_gene: TRBJ2-1; CDR3aa: ASSWGGPSYNEQL
v_gene: TRBV14; abundance: NA; j_gene: TRBJ1-2; CDR3aa: ASSQRPGVIYGYT
v_gene: TRBV2; abundance: NA; j_gene: TRBJ2-7; CDR3aa: ASSYSTALGEQY
v_gene: TRBV6-4; abundance: few; j_gene: TRBJ2-3; CDR3aa: ASGQGVTDTQY
v_gene: TRBV20-1; abundance: NA; j_gene: TRBJ2-5; CDR3aa: SAYRVGRETQY
v_gene: TRBV5-1; abundance: NA; j_gene: TRBJ2-5; CDR3aa: ASSDGVQETQY
v_gene: TRBV20-1; abundance: once; j_gene: TRBJ2-6; CDR3aa: SATPWSGDNVLT
v_gene: TRBV7-8; abundance: NA; j_gene: TRBJ1-1; CDR3aa: ASSSDGENTEAF
v_gene: TRBV19; abundance: NA; j_gene: TRBJ2-7; CDR3aa: ASSHPGQGAYEQY
v_gene: TRBV10-3; abundance: NA; j_gene: TRBJ1-5; CDR3aa: AISGTGGKSNQPQH
v_gene: TRBV4-2; abundance: NA; j_gene: TRBJ2-5; CDR3aa: ASSHVGQETQY
v_gene: TRBV10-3; abundance: NA; j_gene: TRBJ2-5; CDR3aa: ATWGGDQETQY
v_gene: TRBV19; abundance: NA; j_gene: TRBJ2-1; CDR3aa: ASSDRAGEQF
v_gene: TRBV19; abundance: NA; j_gene: TRBJ1-5; CDR3aa: ASNERGQPQH
v_gene: TRBV9; abundance: NA; j_gene: TRBJ1-1; CDR3aa: ASSPRQNTEAF
v_gene: TRBV4-1; abundance: many; j_gene: TRBJ1-6; CDR3aa: ASSSTRIDSPLH
v_gene: TRBV25-1; abundance: NA; j_gene: TRBJ2-1; CDR3aa: ASSTALGQRNEQF
v_gene: TRBV2; abundance: NA; j_gene: TRBJ2-1; CDR3aa: ASSLEGLVFR
v_gene: TRBV20-1; abundance: many; j_gene: TRBJ2-5; CDR3aa: SARDLQDRGVETQY
v_gene: TRBV5-1; abundance: many; j_gene: TRBJ1-2; CDR3aa: ASSKQQDYGYT
v_gene: TRBV10-3; abundance: once; j_gene: TRBJ2-1; CDR3aa: AISEPDDGEQF
v_gene: TRBV5-6; abundance: many; j_gene: TRBJ1-1; CDR3aa: ASRWGQGANTEAF
v_gene: TRBV24-1; abundance: NA; j_gene: TRBJ2-3; CDR3aa: ATSDPIAGGLGDTQY